A selection of T cell receptor beta chains follows, all from one sample in a study of blood T cells in healthy people across ages. Each CDR3 protein gets one entry after TCRdb re-called the 5' RACE reads with MiXCR. The profile shows around 940,000 distinct CDR3 sequences, 51% of them singletons. The sample taken for sequencing was blood. Receptors originate from a woman aged 55 to 70 in good health. CDR3s include the opening cysteine and the closing phenylalanine or tryptophan. D genes are given only for firm matches. A clone size is listed for some rows: how often the clone was seen (once, few, many), or a class if it is expanded.

>-|TRBV4-1|TRBD2|TRBJ2-7
CASSFTGSSGSLHEQYF
TGCGCCAGCAGCTTTACGGGCTCTAGCGGGAGCCTCCACGAGCAGTACTTC
>-|TRBV3-1|-|TRBJ2-1
CASSQGSRVKFF
TGTGCCAGCAGCCAAGGGTCGAGGGTTAAGTTCTTC
>-|TRBV27|TRBD2|TRBJ2-7
CASSLSLILAGVGEQYF
TGTGCCAGCAGTTTATCGTTGATTCTAGCGGGAGTGGGAGAGCAGTACTTC
>-|TRBV12-5|TRBD1|TRBJ2-1
CASGSFQGAYYNEQFF
TGTGCTAGTGGTTCCTTCCAGGGGGCGTACTACAATGAGCAGTTCTTC
>-|TRBV27|TRBD2|TRBJ2-1
CASSPTTSGTRNEQFF
TGTGCCAGCAGTCCTACTACTAGCGGGACTCGGAATGAGCAGTTCTTC
>-|TRBV5-1|TRBD2|TRBJ2-1
CASSLALAAHNEQFF
TGCGCCAGCAGCTTGGCTCTAGCGGCCCACAATGAGCAGTTCTTC
>-|TRBV10-3|-|TRBJ1-5
CAISEKGIGNQPQHF
TGTGCCATCAGTGAGAAGGGGATTGGCAATCAGCCCCAGCATTTT
>-|TRBV3-1|-|TRBJ2-7
CASSPDGSSYNEQYF
TGTGCCAGCAGCCCGGACGGCAGCTCCTACAATGAGCAGTACTTC
>-|TRBV20-1|TRBD1|TRBJ2-7
CSASGPTQGAKYF
TGCAGTGCTAGTGGGCCCACACAGGGGGCTAAGTACTTC
>-|TRBV12-3/TRBV12-4|-|TRBJ1-1
CAGRLTGPNTEAFF
TGTGCCGGCAGGCTGACGGGACCAAACACTGAAGCTTTCTTT
>-|TRBV11-3|-|TRBJ2-1
CASSSQGLGNEQFF
TGTGCCAGCAGCTCTCAGGGGTTGGGGAATGAGCAGTTCTTC
>-|TRBV20-1|-|TRBJ2-7
CSADSGTHYEQYF
TGCAGTGCCGATAGCGGTACTCACTACGAGCAGTACTTC
>-|TRBV11-1|-|TRBJ1-4
CASSTSQSTNEKLFF
TGTGCCAGCAGCACGTCGCAATCAACTAATGAAAAACTGTTTTTT
>-|TRBV11-2|TRBD2|TRBJ2-1
CASSGLVAEQFF
TGTGCCAGCAGCGGACTAGTCGCTGAGCAGTTCTTC
>-|TRBV11-3|-|TRBJ2-7
CASSLPRASYNEQYF
TGTGCCAGCAGCTTACCTAGGGCCTCCTACAATGAGCAGTACTTC
>few|TRBV6-5|-|TRBJ1-1
CASSYRGNTEAFF
TGTGCCAGCAGTTACCGGGGTAACACTGAAGCTTTCTTT
>-|TRBV9|TRBD1|TRBJ2-1
CASSVDGTGVDEQFF
TGTGCCAGCAGCGTAGATGGGACAGGGGTCGATGAGCAGTTCTTC
>-|TRBV6-1|-|TRBJ2-5
CATRHAGGETQYF
TGTGCCACCCGGCACGCGGGCGGAGAGACCCAGTACTTC
>-|TRBV20-1|TRBD2|TRBJ2-1
CSASFSLAVYNEQFF
TGCAGTGCTAGTTTTAGCCTAGCGGTTTACAATGAGCAGTTCTTC
>-|TRBV3-1|TRBD1|TRBJ1-6
CASSLLPGGSYNSPLHF
TGTGCCAGCAGCCTCCTCCCAGGGGGCTCCTATAATTCACCCCTCCACTTT
>-|TRBV25-1|-|TRBJ1-1
CASSEADRSPFF
TGTGCCAGCAGTGAAGCGGACAGAAGCCCTTTCTTT
>-|TRBV6-5|-|TRBJ2-6
CASSYSMGPGANVLTF
TGTGCCAGCAGTTACTCGATGGGGCCTGGGGCCAACGTCCTGACTTTC